A selection of T cell receptor beta chains follows, all from one sample in a study of blood T cell repertoires in COVID-19. Sequenced by immunoSEQ multiplex PCR; TCRdb stores in-frame clones only, minus some. In the table there are 280,000 or so clones, approximately 83% of which are singletons. The material sequenced was PBMCs or T cells enriched from blood (not recorded which). All receptors derive from a young man who had recovered from COVID-19. Both conserved end residues are part of each CDR3. The D gene is left open where the match is weak. Size is omitted from some rows. Given values are once, few, many or a class for expanded clones.

v_call	cdr3_length	clone_size	j_call	d_call	cdr3_nt	cdr3_aa
TRBV25-1	13	once	TRBJ1-4	-	TGTGCCAGCAGTCGTCAGGGGAATGAAAAACTGTTTTTT	CASSRQGNEKLFF
TRBV7-7	17	once	TRBJ2-3	TRBD1	TGTGCTAGCAGCCCACGGACAGGGGAGGTTCCGGCAGATACGCAGTATTTT	CASSPRTGEVPADTQYF
TRBV7-6	15	-	TRBJ2-5	TRBD1	TGTGCCAGCAGCTTCGAAACCGCAGGGGGAGAGACCCAGTACTTC	CASSFETAGGETQYF
TRBV5-1	13	-	TRBJ2-7	TRBD1	TGCGCCAGCAGCCCGGACAGGGCCTACGAGCAGTACTTC	CASSPDRAYEQYF
TRBV5-4	16	-	TRBJ2-7	TRBD2	TGTGCCAGCAGCGCACTGCTGGCGGGGGGCCCCCGCGAGCAGTACTTC	CASSALLAGGPREQYF
TRBV2	15	-	TRBJ1-3	-	TGTGCCAGCAGTGGAGGGTGGTTCTCCGGAAACACCATATATTTT	CASSGGWFSGNTIYF
TRBV3-1/TRBV3-2	15	-	TRBJ1-6	-	TGTGCCAGCGGAGACAGTTACTCCTATAATTCACCCCTCCACTTT	CASGDSYSYNSPLHF
TRBV3-1/TRBV3-2	17	-	TRBJ2-5	TRBD1	TGTGCCAGCAGCCGCCTAATAGGACAGGGGATCGGAGAGACCCAGTACTTC	CASSRLIGQGIGETQYF
TRBV4-3	15	-	TRBJ1-6	TRBD1	TGCGCCAGCAGCCAGGAGGGACAGGGGAATTCACCCCTCCACTTT	CASSQEGQGNSPLHF
TRBV6-5	13	-	TRBJ2-7	-	TGTGCCAGTCCCGGGGGTGGGCCCTACGAGCAGTACTTC	CASPGGGPYEQYF
TRBV3-1/TRBV3-2	18	once	TRBJ2-3	-	TGTGCCAGCAGCCAAGATATACCTCGAAGGGAGACCACAGATACGCAGTATTTT	CASSQDIPRRETTDTQYF
TRBV4-1	15	once	TRBJ2-7	-	TGCGCCAGCAGCCTAGCCCTCCGGGGTTCCTACGAGCAGTACTTC	CASSLALRGSYEQYF
TRBV5-4	14	-	TRBJ2-3	-	TGTGCCAGCAGCCCAAACAGGGCGGCAGATACGCAGTATTTT	CASSPNRAADTQYF
TRBV10-3	12	-	TRBJ1-4	-	TGTGCCATTGGACAGCCTAATGAAAAACTGTTTTTT	CAIGQPNEKLFF
TRBV29-1	13	-	TRBJ1-1	-	TGCAGCGTTGAACTGACGGGGGGCACTGAAGCTTTCTTT	CSVELTGGTEAFF
TRBV7-2	13	-	TRBJ1-1	-	TGTGCCAGCAGCTCTATGAGGGACACTGAAGCTTTCTTT	CASSSMRDTEAFF
TRBV7-3	17	-	TRBJ2-5	TRBD2	TGTGCCAGCAGCTTAGGGACTAGCGGGGGGATCCAAGAGACCCAGTACTTC	CASSLGTSGGIQETQYF
TRBV12-3/TRBV12-4	12	-	TRBJ2-7	-	TGTGCCAGCAGTACTCATACAGGTCAGCAGTACTTC	CASSTHTGQQYF
TRBV6-5	15	-	TRBJ2-2	TRBD2	TGTGCCAGCAGGATGGAACTAGCGGTCACCGGGGAGCTGTTTTTT	CASRMELAVTGELFF
TRBV13	13	-	TRBJ2-7	-	TGTGCCAGCAGCCGGACAGATTCCTACGAGCAGTACTTC	CASSRTDSYEQYF
TRBV10-3	16	-	TRBJ1-3	-	TGTGCCATCAGCGAGACCGACAGTATCTCTGGAAACACCATATATTTT	CAISETDSISGNTIYF
TRBV6-5	11	-	TRBJ1-2	-	TGTGCCAGCAGTCCCGCGGGGGGCTACACCTTC	CASSPAGGYTF
TRBV11-2	16	-	TRBJ2-1	TRBD2	TGTGCCAGCAGCCCAAACTCCGGGGGGAGAGACAATGAGCAGTTCTTC	CASSPNSGGRDNEQFF
TRBV9	13	once	TRBJ2-7	-	TGTGCCAGCAGCCCTCCGAGCTCCTACGAGCAGTACTTC	CASSPPSSYEQYF
TRBV5-5	16	-	TRBJ2-7	TRBD2	TGTGCCAGCAGGCGCTCCACCGGGACTAGCGGGGCCGAGCAGTACTTC	CASRRSTGTSGAEQYF
TRBV6-1	16	many	TRBJ2-2	-	TGTGCCAGCAGTGAAGAACAGGTTAGGTTGGCCGGGGAGCTGTTTTTT	CASSEEQVRLAGELFF
TRBV19	16	-	TRBJ2-1	-	TGTGCCAGTAGTCCCGTCGACAGACGATACAACAATGAGCAGTTCTTC	CASSPVDRRYNNEQFF
TRBV27	16	-	TRBJ1-5	TRBD1	TGTGCCAGCAGTTCTTCCGGGACAGGGAGGCGTCAGCCCCAGCATTTT	CASSSSGTGRRQPQHF
TRBV7-6	19	few	TRBJ2-2	TRBD1	TGTGCCAGCAGCTTCTTATGGAGAAGAGGGACAGGGCCCACCGGGGAGCTGTTTTTT	CASSFLWRRGTGPTGELFF
TRBV6-8	14	-	TRBJ1-2	-	TGTGCCAGCAGTTACGCCGAGGGCCCCCTGGGCTACACCTTC	CASSYAEGPLGYTF
TRBV9	14	-	TRBJ2-5	-	TGTGCCAGCAGCGCCGGGGGAATCCAAGAGACCCAGTACTTC	CASSAGGIQETQYF
TRBV6-2/TRBV6-3	14	-	TRBJ2-4	TRBD1	TGTGCCAGCAGTTATGAGACAGGGCTGGACATTCAGTACTTC	CASSYETGLDIQYF